Listed below are T cell receptor beta chains from one sample, sequenced in a study of beta chain features in type 1 diabetes. Some clones are missing from TCRdb's copy, which holds only in-frame ones; the method was immunoSEQ multiplex PCR. The profile shows about 160,000 clones, 50% to 70% of them singletons. The material sequenced was naive CD4+ T cells from blood. These receptors all come from a man in his thirties or forties with type 1 diabetes. The CDR3 runs from the conserved cysteine through the conserved F or W. A D gene is named only where the DNA matches it firmly. Only part of the rows carry a size: once, few, many, or a class if the clone is expanded.

TRBJ1-2,.,TRBV2,.,TGTGCCAGCAGTGAAGACCGGAATACTAACTATGGCTACACCTTC,CASSEDRNTNYGYTF
TRBJ2-1,.,TRBV4-3,TRBD2,TGCGCCAGCAGCCGCTTACTAGCGGGGGACAATGAGCAGTTCTTC,CASSRLLAGDNEQFF
TRBJ2-7,.,TRBV11-2,.,TGTGCCAGCAGCCCGGACTACTCGACCTACGAGCAGTACTTC,CASSPDYSTYEQYF
TRBJ1-2,few,TRBV4-1,.,TGCGCCAGCAGCCAAGATTTGTGGTTCTCCCTTTTTGCGGGTGGCTACACCTTC,CASSQDLWFSLFAGGYTF
TRBJ2-1,.,TRBV5-1,.,TGCGCCAGCAGCTTGGCTGATCTTTCTCAGGATGAGCAGTTCTTC,CASSLADLSQDEQFF
TRBJ2-5,.,TRBV29-1,.,TGCAGCGGATCGACAGACAAAGAGACCCAGTACTTC,CSGSTDKETQYF
TRBJ2-7,.,TRBV6-5,TRBD2,TGTGCCAGCAGAGGACTAGTTTCCACCGAGCAGTACTTC,CASRGLVSTEQYF
TRBJ2-7,.,TRBV15,.,TGTGCCACCAGCTCCCAGGGTGGTCTCTACGAGCAGTACTTC,CATSSQGGLYEQYF
TRBJ1-2,.,TRBV19,TRBD1,TGTGCCAGTATCCCCCGGTCACAGGGGGCGAGCTACACCTTC,CASIPRSQGASYTF
TRBJ2-3,.,TRBV7-2,.,TGTGCCAGCAGCCTCAGGGTGGGGCTCACAGATACGCAGTATTTT,CASSLRVGLTDTQYF
TRBJ1-5,few,TRBV30,.,TGTGCCTGGAGCGGGTTGGAAAATCAGCCCCAGCATTTT,CAWSGLENQPQHF
TRBJ2-2,once,TRBV29-1,.,TGCAGCGTTGAAAGTGGCCGGAACACCGGGGAGCTGTTTTTT,CSVESGRNTGELFF
TRBJ1-1,.,TRBV29-1,.,TGCAGCCTGCGACAGTTGAACACTGAAGCTTTCTTT,CSLRQLNTEAFF
TRBJ2-7,once,TRBV4-1,.,TGCGCCAGCAGCCGGGAGACCGGGGGCACCTACGAGCAGTACTTC,CASSRETGGTYEQYF
TRBJ1-1,.,TRBV25-1,.,TGTGCCAGCAGCCGGGGATCGAACACTGAAGCTTTCTTT,CASSRGSNTEAFF
TRBJ2-3,.,TRBV5-6,.,TGTGCCAGCAGCTTGGTCCGGGGCACAGATACGCAGTATTTT,CASSLVRGTDTQYF
TRBJ2-1,.,TRBV7-7,TRBD1,TGTGCTAGCAGCTTAGACAGGGGCGCCTACAATGAGCAGTTCTTC,CASSLDRGAYNEQFF
TRBJ2-6,.,TRBV30,TRBD1,TGTGCCTGGAGCAGGGACAGGGTGAACTCTGGGGCCAACGTCCTGACTTTC,CAWSRDRVNSGANVLTF
TRBJ2-7,.,TRBV18,TRBD2,TGTGCCAGCTCACCAATAGCGGGGGCTCGGAACGAGCAGTACTTC,CASSPIAGARNEQYF
TRBJ2-3,.,TRBV7-9,TRBD2,TGTGCCAGCAGCTTAACCTTAGCGGGGACCACAGATACGCAGTATTTT,CASSLTLAGTTDTQYF
TRBJ2-3,.,TRBV29-1,.,TGCAGCGTCACGTCGAACAGGGTTACAGATACGCAGTATTTT,CSVTSNRVTDTQYF
TRBJ2-1,.,TRBV7-9,.,TGTGCCAGCAGTCCCGACAACAATGAGCAGTTCTTC,CASSPDNNEQFF
TRBJ2-3,.,TRBV9,.,TGTGCCAGCAGCGTAGCGGGACAATTGGATACGCAGTATTTT,CASSVAGQLDTQYF
TRBJ2-1,.,TRBV5-4,.,TGTGCCAGCAGCACCTGGGGGGCGGGAAATGAGCAGTTCTTC,CASSTWGAGNEQFF
TRBJ2-5,few,TRBV9,TRBD1,TGTGCCAGCAGCGTAGGTCCCGACAGGGCAGAGACCCAGTACTTC,CASSVGPDRAETQYF
TRBJ2-1,.,TRBV29-1,.,TGCAGCGACTGGGGAGCGACAGAATACTACAATGAGCAGTTCTTC,CSDWGATEYYNEQFF
TRBJ2-1,.,TRBV7-2,TRBD1,TGTGCCAGCAGCCCCCGGACAGGGGGGCATGAGCAGTTCTTC,CASSPRTGGHEQFF
TRBJ1-2,.,TRBV29-1,.,TGCAGCGTTGAAGACAGGGGTGGAGGCTACACCTTC,CSVEDRGGGYTF
TRBJ2-7,.,TRBV7-9,.,TGTGCCAGCAGCACCTCTTTAGGCGAGCAGTACTTC,CASSTSLGEQYF
TRBJ2-5,.,TRBV4-3,TRBD2,TGCGCCAGCAGCCAAACGAGCGGGGGAGCGCAAGAGACCCAGTACTTC,CASSQTSGGAQETQYF
TRBJ1-1,.,TRBV9,.,TGTGCCAGCAGCGTCGGGAGGAACACTGAAGCTTTCTTT,CASSVGRNTEAFF
TRBJ1-2,.,TRBV19,.,TGTGCCAGTACCACCGGGGCCGGGCGCGCCTATGGCTACACCTTC,CASTTGAGRAYGYTF
TRBJ2-1,.,TRBV27,TRBD1,TGTGCCAGCAGTGCTCAACAGGGGTACAATGAGCAGTTCTTC,CASSAQQGYNEQFF
TRBJ2-5,.,TRBV7-2,TRBD2,TGTGCCAGCAGCTTACAGCCTAGCGGCCAAGAGACCCAGTACTTC,CASSLQPSGQETQYF
TRBJ2-3,.,TRBV2,.,TGTGCCAGCAAGGACAGCACAGATACGCAGTATTTT,CASKDSTDTQYF
TRBJ2-5,.,TRBV25-1,.,TGTGCCAGCAGTGAATATACGGACAAAGAGACCCAGTACTTC,CASSEYTDKETQYF
TRBJ1-6,.,TRBV30,.,TGTGCCTGGAGTAGGGGGGATCGATATAATTCACCCCTCCACTTT,CAWSRGDRYNSPLHF
TRBJ2-5,.,TRBV30,TRBD2,TGTGCCTGGAGCCTCACTAGCGGAGAGACCCAGTACTTC,CAWSLTSGETQYF
TRBJ2-7,.,TRBV13,.,TGTGCCAGCAGCTTAATCGCGGCGGGGCAACCCGAGCAGTACTTC,CASSLIAAGQPEQYF
TRBJ2-2,.,TRBV2,.,TGTGCCAGCCGGGAGACCGGGGAGCTGTTTTTT,CASRETGELFF
TRBJ1-6,.,TRBV30,.,TGTGCCTGGAGGGCCTTGGAGGGGTCCTATAATTCACCCCTCCACTTT,CAWRALEGSYNSPLHF
TRBJ2-7,.,TRBV25-1,.,TGTGCCAGCAGTGCGGACAGCTCCTACGAGCAGTACTTC,CASSADSSYEQYF
TRBJ1-1,few,TRBV4-1,TRBD1,TGCGCCAGCAGCCAAGAGATAGGGGGCCCTGAAGCTTTCTTT,CASSQEIGGPEAFF
TRBJ2-1,.,TRBV28,.,TGTGCCAGCGGCCCGGGAGAGCAGTTCTTC,CASGPGEQFF
TRBJ1-2,.,TRBV30,.,TGTGCCTGGAGTCCCCAGATTCTCTATGGCTACACCTTC,CAWSPQILYGYTF
TRBJ1-1,.,TRBV29-1,.,TGCAGCGTGGCCGGTAGGGGCACTGAAGCTTTCTTT,CSVAGRGTEAFF
TRBJ2-1,.,TRBV6-5,.,TGTGCCAGCAGTTCCGGGTCCATCAATGAGCAGTTCTTC,CASSSGSINEQFF
TRBJ1-2,few,TRBV29-1,.,TGCAGCTTACCCTGCTCGGAGACGAACTATGGCTACACCTTC,CSLPCSETNYGYTF
TRBJ2-1,.,TRBV7-6,.,TGTGCCAGCAGCTTAGCCGGGGGCCGGGATGAGCAGTTCTTC,CASSLAGGRDEQFF
TRBJ2-6,few,TRBV15,.,TGTGCCACCAGCAGAGATTCCCAAATATTCTCTGGGGCCAACGTCCTGACTTTC,CATSRDSQIFSGANVLTF
TRBJ1-4,.,TRBV15,.,TGTGCCACCAGCAGAGATATGCCAAGTCGGGAAAAACTGTTTTTT,CATSRDMPSREKLFF
TRBJ2-5,few,TRBV30,TRBD2,TGTGCCTGGAGTGCGACTAGCGGGGGGGAAGAGACCCAGTACTTC,CAWSATSGGEETQYF
TRBJ2-7,.,TRBV6-5,.,TGTGCCAGCAGTTACGCCGACAGCTACGAGCAGTACTTC,CASSYADSYEQYF
TRBJ2-1,.,TRBV7-2,.,TGTGCCAGCAGCTTAGAAGGACGGGGGAACTACAATGAGCAGTTCTTC,CASSLEGRGNYNEQFF